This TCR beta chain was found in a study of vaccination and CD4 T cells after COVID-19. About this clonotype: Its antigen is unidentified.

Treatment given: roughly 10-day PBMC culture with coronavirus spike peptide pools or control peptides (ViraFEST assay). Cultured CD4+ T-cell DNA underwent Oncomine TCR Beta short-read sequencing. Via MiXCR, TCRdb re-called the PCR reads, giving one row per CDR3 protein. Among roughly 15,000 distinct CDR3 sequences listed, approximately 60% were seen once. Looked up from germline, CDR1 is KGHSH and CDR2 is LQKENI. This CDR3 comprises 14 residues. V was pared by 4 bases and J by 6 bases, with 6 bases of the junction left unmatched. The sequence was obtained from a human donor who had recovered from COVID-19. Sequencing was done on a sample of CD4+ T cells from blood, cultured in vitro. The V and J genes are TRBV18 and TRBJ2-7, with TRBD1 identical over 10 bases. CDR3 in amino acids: CASSQETGGREQYF. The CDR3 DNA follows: TGTGCCAGCTCACAGGAGACAGGGGGCCGCGAGCAGTACTTC.